Listed below are T cell receptor beta chains from one sample, sequenced in a study of T cells in severe cutaneous drug reactions. TCRdb reprocessed the multiplex PCR reads and stores each CDR3 protein as one record, lacking DNA. The listing contains about 21,000 distinct CDR3 sequences. The source material was PBMCs. The receptors derive from a human donor with toxic epidermal necrolysis, a severe cutaneous drug reaction. The CDR3 runs from the conserved cysteine through the conserved F or W. Clone size is stated in some rows and not others, as once, few, many or a class when expanded.

- | TRBJ2-1 | TRBV28 | CASSLWAGEQFF
- | TRBJ1-1 | TRBV6-4 | CASRTRGTEAFF
- | TRBJ2-2 | TRBV28 | CASSPRQGWVAGELFF
- | TRBJ2-1 | TRBV4-2 | CASSQGNLRGVGNEQFF
- | TRBJ2-7 | TRBV20-1 | CSARDHRTSVYEQYF
- | TRBJ1-5 | TRBV7-3 | CASSLISGDNQPQHF
- | TRBJ1-1 | TRBV7-2 | CASSLAGRSLNTEAFF
- | TRBJ2-2 | TRBV28 | CASSFLGLAGGRSKPGELFF
- | TRBJ1-2 | TRBV5-1 | CASSLDGGANYGYTF
medium-sized | TRBJ2-3 | TRBV5-4 | CASSLDTTDTQYF
- | TRBJ1-2 | TRBV2 | CASIPTHNYGYTF
- | TRBJ1-2 | TRBV7-9 | CASRSDRGDYGYTF
- | TRBJ2-7 | TRBV6-2/TRBV6-3 | CASSLGTSDYYEQYF
medium-sized | TRBJ1-2 | TRBV29-1 | CSDKETAYGYTF
- | TRBJ1-3 | TRBV20-1 | CSARESDRGSGNTIYF
- | TRBJ2-7 | TRBV18 | CASSPRDRGYHEQYF
- | TRBJ2-7 | TRBV20-1 | CSVRTLGVYEQYF
- | TRBJ2-1 | TRBV9 | CASSVDDEQFF